This T cell receptor beta chain was profiled in a study of cytomegalovirus exposure and HLA in healthy donors. The CDR3 contains 14 residues. CDR1 is MDHEN and CDR2 is SYDVKM in the germline V gene. J lost 6 bases, V lost 2 bases, and 4 bases had no gene match. A note on this clone: Its antigen is not identified.

Study-level results: The CMV antigen specificity of a few CMV-associated chains was confirmed through in vitro analysis. Published work reported that the classifier diagnosed cytomegalovirus status with high specificity and sensitivity.

PCR involved 60 Vbeta and 13 Jbeta primers. Repertoires were generated with immunoSEQ multiplex PCR, while TCRdb's copy carries only in-frame clones and drops some. Among 180,000 or so clones listed, 75% were seen once. V gene TRBV28 combines with J gene TRBJ1-5; 7 bases are shared with TRBD1. The receptor was derived from a woman between 40 and 50 years old in good health and CMV-seropositive. The sample comprised PBMCs. CDR3 nucleotide sequence: TGTGCCAGCAGTTTAAGACAGGGTGCTCAGCCCCAGCATTTT. Its protein is CASSLRQGAQPQHF.